Sequencing of this T cell receptor beta chain was carried out in a study of OX40 agonist ivuxolimab in advanced cancers. About this clone itself: No antigen is known for it.

TCRdb's copy holds only in-frame clones and misses some; the assay was immunoSEQ multiplex PCR. The sample carries tens of thousands of clones, 91% recorded once. No patient had autoimmune disease or received systemic immunosuppression. Findings and caveats of the study: Nonresponders included some who also had low normalized T-cell clonal expansion.

CDR3 size: 16 residues. The V end was cut by 3 bases, the J end by 0 bases, with 13 bases between. The germline CDR1 and CDR2 sequences are LNHDA and SQIVND (reference sequence). The rearrangement links TRBV19 to TRBJ2-3; either TRBD1 or TRBD2 may fit D (5 bases each). This sequence was found in an adult with an advanced solid tumor such as melanoma, head and neck, liver or kidney cancer. The sequenced sample was CD4+ or CD8+ T cells sorted from blood, obtained in a trial of the OX40 agonist ivuxolimab. The CDR3 reads CASSIYGTTSTDTQYF. The CDR3 DNA is TGTGCCAGTAGTATTTACGGGACGACTAGCACAGATACGCAGTATTTT.